This T cell receptor (beta chain) was identified in a study of human T cells and chemical hapten exposure (dated by TCRdb to the early 2020s). Regarding the complete study: For sensitization, 2% DPC in acetone was applied to a 2 cm by 2 cm area of upper inner arm skin. Blood samples were taken from patients before sensitization (week 0) and at 2, 6 and about 24 weeks after DPC sensitization. The study tracked peripheral blood TCR repertoire changes in vivo during primary and secondary sensitization to the hapten diphenylcyclopropenone (DPC) in alopecia patients. Twenty-nine alopecia patients gave blood for TCR sequencing at one to four time points (pre-sensitization, 2, 6 and 24 weeks). Weekly therapeutic DPC doses were additionally applied to the scalp of patients throughout the roughly 25-week study period. The mostly female patient cohort included alopecia areata with under or over 50% scalp involvement, alopecia totalis and alopecia universalis. Patch testing on the upper back used Finn chambers containing 0.01% DPC, with scoring done after 6 days according to International Contact Dermatitis Research Group standards. Libraries were pooled for sequencing, and per-sample TCR yields varied mainly because of small differences in library volumes within the pool. Points the paper makes about the study in general: After repeated subsampling, changes were observed in the strength of the expansion versus patch-test correlation and in the threshold at which the correlation became significant. The number of PT1 expanded TCRs positively correlated with patch test score, significant at thresholds 8, 16 and 32 but not 4. All patients had alopecia, a presumed autoimmune disease, so their immune response might differ from that of healthy individuals. The number of TCRs above 1 in 1000 frequency did not change with DPC sensitization; there was no evidence of global repertoire structure alterations. Expanded TCRs formed significantly more large CDR3 similarity clusters than pre-sensitization or healthy control sets, consistent with antigen-driven responses.

Library creation used RACE. Data came from a NextSeq 500. Library preparation attached unique molecular identifiers to individual cDNA molecules for quantitative, reproducible TCR counting. Each blood RNA sample was used to sequence both TCR alpha and TCR beta chains. The published analysis was carried out like this. A median of approximately 100,000 TCRs per sample was observed, with a range of about 20,000 to 750,000. The Decombinator software suite was used to annotate the V, J and CDR3 of the TCR reads. To make PS versus PT1 abundance plots, every sample was subsampled to the same number of TCRs (28,000). Expanded TCRs were defined as absent before sensitization and observed at least eight times at the 2-week time point. In TCRdb, the public reads were trimmed at Q25 with fastp and aligned with MiXCR, with productive beta chains retained. Every entry covers one CDR3 protein and lists the most common genes and DNA from its rows. These V and J calls derive from TCRdb rather than the authors' analysis. This sample has roughly 380,000 distinct CDR3 sequences in its table, and approximately 5.1% of those were observed once. Around 2.6% of the sample comes from the top ten.

In regard to this clonotype: This receptor's antigen is unknown. Base qualities are missing; no much larger clone stands one base away.

The sample's time point label, in plain terms: pre-sensitization, week 0. The meaning of the sample's treatment or condition label: therapeutic diphenylcyclopropenone sensitization with weekly scalp DPC. At every patch-test visit, the blood draw took place before the patch test was put on. To be eligible, patients had to be aged 18 to 70, diagnosed with alopecia and judged suitable for DPC therapy, while pregnant patients were excluded. Total RNA was extracted from unfractionated whole blood that had been collected in Tempus Blood RNA tubes. Trimming at the junction amounts to 0 bases on V and 0 bases on J, and the germline ends lie 17 bases apart. Including the terminal cysteine and phenylalanine, the CDR3 comprises 18 residues. CDR3 DNA only is kept here, 54 bases in frame from base 1. According to the germline V gene (reference sequence), CDR1 reads LGHDT and CDR2 reads YNNKEL.

This sequence was found in a woman aged 45-65 years with alopecia areata. Some clones in this sample may be carry-over from other donors' samples. The starting material was whole blood, obtained in connection with sensitization to the hapten diphenylcyclopropenone (DPC). In this chain, TRBV3-1 is recombined with TRBJ1-2; the D gene assignment is ambiguous. This receptor carries the CDR3 CASSQDLRTASSNYGYTF. The nucleotides are TGTGCCAGCAGCCAAGATTTAAGGACGGCGAGTTCTAACTATGGCTACACCTTC.